This TCR beta chain stems from a study of cytomegalovirus exposure and HLA in healthy donors. The PCR had 60 Vbeta and 13 Jbeta primers. Method: immunoSEQ multiplex PCR; TCRdb's copy keeps in-frame clones and lacks some. Of about 120,000 clones detected, roughly two thirds appear once; the ten largest clones hold less than 2%. This CDR3 region has 13 residues. From germline, CDR1 is SQVTM and CDR2 ANQGSEA. The V end was cut by 4 bases, the J end by 5 bases, with 14 bases between. In this sample, this clone turned up a few times. The rearrangement links TRBV29-1 to TRBJ1-2, with D possibly being TRBD1 (6 bases). The sequence came from a man younger than 40 in good health and CMV-seropositive. The source material was PBMCs. In nucleotides, the CDR3 is TGCAGCGTTGGCAGGGGAAAGGTATATGGCTACACCTTC. Protein product: CSVGRGKVYGYTF. Filled out from reference TRBV29-1 and TRBJ1-2, the complete variable domain reads SAVISQKPSRDICQRGTSLTIQCQVDSQVTMMFWYRQQPGQSLTLIATANQGSEATYESGFVIDKFPISRPNLTFSTLTVSNMSPEDSSIYLCSVGRGKVYGYTFGSGTRLTVV.